This T cell receptor (beta chain) was sequenced in a study of T cell changes during pregnancy in multiple sclerosis. This clone was recorded once. Profiled with immunoSEQ multiplex PCR; TCRdb holds only in-frame clones, not every one. The data hold some 70,000 clones, with about 92% observed a single time. V was shortened by 2 bases and J by 3 bases, with 13 bases between the two germline ends. CDR1 and CDR2 (germline): GTSNPN, SVGIG (reference sequence). The CDR3 has 14 residues. The TCR comes from a female donor in good health, enrolled as a control in a pregnancy study. The V call is TRBV30, the J call TRBJ1-1; no clear D gene. Sample: CD8+ T cells from peripheral blood mononuclear cells, taken in the third trimester of pregnancy. The CDR3 coding sequence is TGTGCCTGGAGTTGGAGCCTCTTTGACACTGAAGCTTTCTTT. Its protein product is CAWSWSLFDTEAFF. The full variable domain, with the rest looked up from reference TRBV30 and TRBJ1-1, is SQTIHQWPATLVQPVGSPLSLECTVEGTSNPNLYWYRQAAGRGLQLLFYSVGIGQISSEVPQNLSASRPQDRQFILSSKKLLLSDSGFYLCAWSWSLFDTEAFFGQGTRLTVV.